This T cell receptor (beta chain) emerged from a study of cytomegalovirus exposure and HLA in healthy donors. Study-wide findings and caveats: The number of N-insertions in an Asian-associated ancestry cluster was reportedly below the approximately 680-donor mean in a later analysis. Three chains tied to CMV proved CMV antigen-specific in vitro. TCR beta V- and J-gene trimming, according to a later analysis, was linked to a missense DCLRE1C variant. Reportedly, TCR beta sequences accurately predicted HLA-A and HLA-B alleles in most subjects.

Primers: 60 Vbeta forward and 13 Jbeta reverse. Sequenced by immunoSEQ multiplex PCR; TCRdb stores in-frame clones only, minus some. The sample lists 85,000 to 130,000 clones, about two thirds seen once, with over 2.5% in the top ten. The CDR3 extends over 16 amino acids. Germline V gene data show CDR1 as SGHNT and CDR2 as YYREEE (reference sequence). V dropped 1 base and J dropped 8; count of bases not matched to a gene: 13. Of note for this clone: Its cognate antigen is unknown.

The receptor was derived from a female donor in good health and CMV-seronegative. Sequencing used PBMCs. V and J are TRBV5-4 and TRBJ1-2; TRBD1 matches 8 bases. For the CDR3, the DNA is TGTGCCAGCAGCTTGAGTCGGACAGGGTACCCCGGCGGCTACACCTTC. Residues: CASSLSRTGYPGGYTF.